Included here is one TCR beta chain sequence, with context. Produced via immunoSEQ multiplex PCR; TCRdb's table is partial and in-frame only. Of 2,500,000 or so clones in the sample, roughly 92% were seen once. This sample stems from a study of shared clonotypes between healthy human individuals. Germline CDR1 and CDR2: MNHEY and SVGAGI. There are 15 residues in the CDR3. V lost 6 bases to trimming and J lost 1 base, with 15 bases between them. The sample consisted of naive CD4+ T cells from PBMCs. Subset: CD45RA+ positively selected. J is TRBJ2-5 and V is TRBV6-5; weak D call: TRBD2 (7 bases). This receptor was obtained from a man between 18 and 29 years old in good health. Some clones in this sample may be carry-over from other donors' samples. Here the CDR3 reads CASRIGGVGQETQYF. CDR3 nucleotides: TGTGCCAGCAGGATAGGGGGGGTGGGCCAAGAGACCCAGTACTTC.